This is a list of T cell receptor beta chains from one sample in a study of human T cells and chemical hapten exposure. MiXCR, run by TCRdb on the RACE reads, gives a single entry per CDR3 protein. The table has 20,000 to 30,000 distinct CDR3 sequences, roughly 10% seen once. The sample in question was whole blood, obtained in connection with sensitization to the hapten diphenylcyclopropenone (DPC). These receptors were obtained from a man aged 30 to 39 with alopecia areata. Some clones in this sample may be carry-over from other donors' samples. CDR3s include the opening cysteine and the closing phenylalanine or tryptophan. The order of the fields is D gene, J gene, V gene, clone size, CDR3 protein, CDR3 DNA. The D gene is left open where the match is weak. Clone size, where shown, is once, few, many, or a class for clones that have expanded.

TRBD2	TRBJ2-1	TRBV29-1	many	CSVEGGSGSSNEQFF	TGCAGCGTTGAAGGGGGTAGCGGGAGCTCCAATGAGCAGTTCTTC
TRBD1	TRBJ1-1	TRBV20-1	-	CSARGTGGWAEAFF	TGCAGTGCTAGAGGGACAGGGGGTTGGGCTGAAGCTTTCTTT
-	TRBJ2-1	TRBV18	many	CASSPSTIDEQFF	TGTGCCAGCTCACCGAGCACTATCGATGAGCAGTTCTTC
TRBD1	TRBJ2-7	TRBV28	-	CASSSRQGTYEQYF	TGTGCCAGCAGTTCTCGACAGGGGACCTACGAGCAGTACTTC
-	TRBJ1-1	TRBV5-3	-	CARSLASKVMNTEAFF	TGTGCCAGAAGCTTGGCCAGCAAAGTTATGAACACTGAAGCTTTCTTT
TRBD2	TRBJ2-7	TRBV6-6	-	CASSIGRRTSGIQEYF	TGTGCCAGCAGTATAGGCCGGAGGACTAGCGGGATCCAAGAGTACTTC
TRBD1	TRBJ2-6	TRBV6-2/TRBV6-3	many	CASSYSTGGSSGANVLTF	TGTGCCAGCAGTTACTCGACAGGGGGAAGCTCTGGGGCCAACGTCCTGACTTTC
TRBD2	TRBJ2-3	TRBV7-6	many	CASSFSGGAADTQYF	TGTGCCAGCAGCTTTAGCGGGGGGGCAGCAGATACGCAGTATTTT
TRBD1	TRBJ2-1	TRBV24-1	many	CATGGQGKSQFF	TGTGCCACGGGAGGACAGGGGAAGAGTCAGTTCTTC
-	TRBJ1-1	TRBV15	-	CATSRAPGRREAFF	TGTGCCACCAGCAGAGCCCCTGGACGGAGAGAAGCTTTCTTT
-	TRBJ1-1	TRBV9	-	CASSVQGSTEAFF	TGTGCCAGCAGCGTCCAGGGGAGCACTGAAGCTTTCTTT
TRBD1	TRBJ1-1	TRBV2	-	CASRRQGAGTEAFF	TGTGCCAGCAGGAGACAGGGGGCTGGAACTGAAGCTTTCTTT
-	TRBJ2-1	TRBV29-1	many	CSVPGKRDNEQFF	TGCAGCGTTCCTGGGAAAAGGGACAATGAGCAGTTCTTC
-	TRBJ2-1	TRBV19	many	CASSIVEGGSNNEQFF	TGTGCCAGTAGTATAGTTGAGGGAGGTTCTAACAATGAGCAGTTCTTC
TRBD2	TRBJ2-1	TRBV7-6	many	CASSSTKLLAGGQNNEQFF	TGTGCCAGCAGCTCCACGAAGTTACTAGCGGGAGGCCAGAACAATGAGCAGTTCTTC
-	TRBJ2-1	TRBV9	many	CASSAGGFDEQFF	TGTGCCAGCAGCGCCGGGGGCTTCGATGAGCAGTTCTTC
TRBD1	TRBJ2-7	TRBV6-2/TRBV6-3	many	CASSPRTGSGEQYF	TGTGCCAGCAGTCCCAGGACAGGGTCGGGGGAGCAGTACTTC
-	TRBJ2-3	TRBV27	few	CASSTPTGPDTQYF	TGTGCCAGCAGTACCCCTACGGGCCCCGATACGCAGTATTTT
-	TRBJ2-7	TRBV9	once	CASSVGDRMYEQYF	TGTGCCAGCAGCGTCGGAGATAGGATGTACGAGCAGTACTTC
-	TRBJ2-1	TRBV27	-	CASSLRNEQFF	TGTGCCAGCAGTTTACGCAATGAGCAGTTCTTC
-	TRBJ1-5	TRBV12-3/TRBV12-4	many	CASSPRTRVVGQPQHF	TGTGCCAGCAGCCCAAGGACGCGAGTGGTGGGTCAGCCCCAGCATTTT
TRBD2	TRBJ2-1	TRBV29-1	few	CSVVRLATNNEQFF	TGCAGCGTTGTTCGACTAGCGACCAACAATGAGCAGTTCTTC
-	TRBJ2-2	TRBV7-8	-	CASSPLDKGATGELFF	TGTGCCAGCAGCCCCCTTGACAAGGGAGCCACCGGGGAGCTGTTTTTT
-	TRBJ1-1	TRBV6-5	-	CASTPGGGKAFF	TGTGCCAGCACCCCCGGCGGGGGAAAAGCTTTCTTT
-	TRBJ2-7	TRBV6-6	many	CASSYNPGSTYEQYF	TGTGCCAGCAGTTACAATCCGGGGTCCACCTACGAGCAGTACTTC
-	TRBJ1-5	TRBV20-1	few	CSARTLGTPTQPQHF	TGCAGTGCAAGAACCCTCGGGACACCGACTCAGCCCCAGCATTTT
-	TRBJ1-1	TRBV29-1	many	CSVDIQGLNTEAFF	TGCAGCGTTGATATCCAGGGTTTAAACACTGAAGCTTTCTTT
-	TRBJ1-2	TRBV20-1	few	CSAILSGAYIKAGYGYTF	TGCAGTGCTATCCTCTCCGGGGCCTACATCAAAGCGGGCTATGGCTACACCTTC
-	TRBJ1-3	TRBV5-5	-	CASSLKQDTLSGNTIYF	TGTGCCAGCAGCTTGAAACAGGACACTCTCTCTGGAAACACCATATATTTT
-	TRBJ2-5	TRBV2	many	CASSEDSEETQYF	TGTGCCAGCAGTGAGGACAGTGAAGAGACCCAGTACTTC
-	TRBJ1-1	TRBV3-1	-	CASSQAGSVAEAFF	TGTGCCAGCAGCCAAGCGGGAAGTGTAGCTGAAGCTTTCTTT
TRBD1	TRBJ2-5	TRBV6-5	few	CASSARQGSQGTQYF	TGTGCCAGCAGTGCCAGACAGGGCTCCCAAGGGACCCAGTACTTC
TRBD2	TRBJ2-7	TRBV7-2	many	CASIAEGGRTSYEQYF	TGTGCCAGCATAGCCGAGGGAGGGAGGACCTCCTACGAGCAGTACTTC
-	TRBJ2-7	TRBV30	once	CAWIPRDRNEGEQYF	TGTGCCTGGATTCCTCGGGACCGCAATGAGGGTGAGCAGTACTTC
-	TRBJ1-5	TRBV14	few	CASSQEGRPFRKHF	TGTGCCAGCAGCCAAGAGGGCCGGCCATTCAGGAAGCATTTT
-	TRBJ2-2	TRBV11-2	many	CASSLVIAPQGRGTGELFF	TGTGCCAGCAGCTTAGTCATCGCCCCTCAGGGGAGGGGGACCGGGGAGCTGTTTTTT
TRBD2	TRBJ2-1	TRBV7-6	many	CASSGLASYNEQFF	TGTGCCAGCAGCGGACTAGCTTCCTACAATGAGCAGTTCTTC
-	TRBJ1-5	TRBV20-1	many	CSARDPQGWGPQHF	TGCAGTGCTAGAGATCCCCAGGGATGGGGGCCCCAGCATTTT
TRBD2	TRBJ2-1	TRBV6-2/TRBV6-3	-	CASSYSPLAGVYNEQFF	TGTGCCAGCAGTTACTCGCCTCTAGCGGGCGTTTACAATGAGCAGTTCTTC
TRBD1	TRBJ2-5	TRBV4-2	many	CASSLGQGQETQYF	TGTGCCAGCAGCCTGGGACAGGGGCAAGAGACCCAGTACTTC
-	TRBJ1-5	TRBV25-1	many	CASSRLGRVADQPQHF	TGTGCCAGCAGTCGGTTAGGCAGGGTGGCCGATCAGCCCCAGCATTTT
-	TRBJ1-2	TRBV19	-	CASSDYGYTF	TGTGCCAGTAGCGATTATGGCTACACCTTC
-	TRBJ1-2	TRBV12-5	-	CASGSRIIYGYTF	TGTGCTAGTGGTTCCCGGATTATTTATGGCTACACCTTC
TRBD1	TRBJ1-1	TRBV4-2	-	CASSQEGQGMNTEAFF	TGTGCCAGCAGCCAAGAGGGACAGGGCATGAACACTGAAGCTTTCTTT
-	TRBJ1-4	TRBV5-5	many	CASSGGRTNEKLFF	TGTGCCAGCAGCGGTGGACGGACTAATGAAAAACTGTTTTTT
TRBD2	TRBJ2-1	TRBV10-1	few	CASSASGTSSYEQFF	TGCGCCAGCAGTGCCTCCGGGACTAGCTCTTATGAGCAGTTCTTC
-	TRBJ1-2	TRBV6-6	many	CASSSSMGGNYGYTF	TGTGCCAGCAGTTCCAGCATGGGGGGGAACTATGGCTACACCTTC
-	TRBJ1-5	TRBV6-2/TRBV6-3	few	CASSLASNQPQHF	TGTGCCAGCAGTCTAGCTAGCAATCAGCCCCAGCATTTT
-	TRBJ2-4	TRBV7-2	-	CASSEFLETNKNIQYF	TGTGCCAGCAGCGAGTTTCTCGAAACCAATAAAAACATTCAGTACTTC
-	TRBJ1-2	TRBV4-1	few	CASSQDGAGAWYGYTF	TGCGCCAGCAGCCAAGATGGGGCAGGGGCTTGGTATGGCTACACCTTC
-	TRBJ2-5	TRBV12-3/TRBV12-4	medium-sized	CASENSYQETQYF	TGTGCCAGCGAAAACTCGTACCAAGAGACCCAGTACTTC
-	TRBJ2-2	TRBV12-3/TRBV12-4	-	CASQVASELFF	TGTGCCAGCCAGGTGGCCTCGGAGCTGTTTTTT